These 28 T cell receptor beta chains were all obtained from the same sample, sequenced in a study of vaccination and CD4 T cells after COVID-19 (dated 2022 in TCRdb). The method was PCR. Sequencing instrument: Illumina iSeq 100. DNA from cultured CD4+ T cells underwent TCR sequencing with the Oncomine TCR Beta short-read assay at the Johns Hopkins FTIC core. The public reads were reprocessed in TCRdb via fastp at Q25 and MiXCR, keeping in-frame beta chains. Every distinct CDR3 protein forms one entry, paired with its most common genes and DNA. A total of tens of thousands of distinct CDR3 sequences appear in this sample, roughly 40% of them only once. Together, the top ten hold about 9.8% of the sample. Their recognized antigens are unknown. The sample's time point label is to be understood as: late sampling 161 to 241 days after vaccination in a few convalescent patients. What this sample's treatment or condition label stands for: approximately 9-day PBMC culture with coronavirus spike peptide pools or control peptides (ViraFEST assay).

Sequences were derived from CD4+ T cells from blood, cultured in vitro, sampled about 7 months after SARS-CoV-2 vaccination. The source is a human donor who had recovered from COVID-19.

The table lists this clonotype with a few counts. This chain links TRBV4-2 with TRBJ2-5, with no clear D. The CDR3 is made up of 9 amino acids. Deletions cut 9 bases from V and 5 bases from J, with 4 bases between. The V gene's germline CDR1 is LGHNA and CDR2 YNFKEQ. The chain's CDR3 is CARQETQYF. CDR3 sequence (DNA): TGTGCCAGGCAGGAGACCCAGTACTTC.

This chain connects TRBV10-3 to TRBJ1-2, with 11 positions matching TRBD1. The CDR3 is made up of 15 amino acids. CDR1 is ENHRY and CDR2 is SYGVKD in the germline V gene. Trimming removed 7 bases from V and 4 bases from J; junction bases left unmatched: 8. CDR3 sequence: CAITRTGGDAYGYTF. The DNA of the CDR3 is TGTGCCATCACTCGGACAGGGGGCGACGCCTATGGCTACACCTTC.

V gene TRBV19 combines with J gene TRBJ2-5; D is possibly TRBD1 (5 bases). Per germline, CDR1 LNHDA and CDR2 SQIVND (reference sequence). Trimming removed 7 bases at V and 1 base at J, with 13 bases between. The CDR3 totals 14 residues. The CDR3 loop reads CASTQQGGQETQYF. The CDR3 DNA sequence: TGTGCCAGTACTCAGCAGGGTGGCCAAGAGACCCAGTACTTC.

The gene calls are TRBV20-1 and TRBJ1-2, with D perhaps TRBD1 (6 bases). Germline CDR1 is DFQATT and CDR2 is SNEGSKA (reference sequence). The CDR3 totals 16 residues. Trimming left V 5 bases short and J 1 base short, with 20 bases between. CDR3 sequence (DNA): TGCAGTGCTCTCCCTTTGGGGGCCTCTCTTAACTATGGCTACACCTTC. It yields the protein CSALPLGASLNYGYTF.

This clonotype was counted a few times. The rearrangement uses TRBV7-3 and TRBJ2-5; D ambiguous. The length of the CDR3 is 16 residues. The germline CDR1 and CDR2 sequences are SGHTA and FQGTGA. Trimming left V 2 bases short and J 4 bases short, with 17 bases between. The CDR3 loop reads CASSLSRTSGRETQYF. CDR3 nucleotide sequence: TGTGCCAGCAGCTTATCCCGGACGTCGGGTAGAGAGACCCAGTACTTC.

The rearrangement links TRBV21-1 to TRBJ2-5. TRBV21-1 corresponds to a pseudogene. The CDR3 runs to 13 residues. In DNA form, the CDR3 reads TGTGCCAGCTGCGATAGAACCCAAGAGACCCAGTACTTC. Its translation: CASCDRTQETQYF.

The CDR3 DNA sequence: TGCAGTGCTAATAGGGTCAATCAGCCCCAGCATTTT. This encodes CSANRVNQPQHF. The chain combines TRBV20-1 with TRBJ1-5; D is ambiguous. The length of the CDR3 is 12 residues. Germline V gene sequence: CDR1 DFQATT, CDR2 SNEGSKA (reference sequence). Between the trimmed V and J ends, which lost 4 bases and 3 bases, there was a span of 7 bases.

This chain's CDR3 is CASSGRAGIGYTF. In DNA form, the CDR3 reads TGTGCCAGCAGCGGGCGGGCAGGGATTGGCTACACCTTC. The chain uses TRBV27 and TRBJ1-2; D perhaps matches TRBD1 (5 bases). The CDR3 covers 13 residues. V lost 6 bases to trimming and J lost 7 bases, with 15 bases between them. Germline lookup yields CDR1 MNHEY and CDR2 SMNVEV (reference sequence).

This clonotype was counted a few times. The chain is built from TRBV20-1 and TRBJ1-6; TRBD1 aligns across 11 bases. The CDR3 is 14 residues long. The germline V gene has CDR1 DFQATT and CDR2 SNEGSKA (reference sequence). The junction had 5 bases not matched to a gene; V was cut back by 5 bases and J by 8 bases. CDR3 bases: TGCAGTGCTCAGCCGGGACAGGGGGATTCACCCCTCCACTTT. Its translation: CSAQPGQGDSPLHF.

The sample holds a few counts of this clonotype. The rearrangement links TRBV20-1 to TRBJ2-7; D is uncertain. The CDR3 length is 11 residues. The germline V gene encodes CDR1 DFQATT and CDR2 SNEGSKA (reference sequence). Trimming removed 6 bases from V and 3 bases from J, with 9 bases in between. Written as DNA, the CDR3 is TGCAGTGCGCCGAACCTCTACGAGCAGTACTTC. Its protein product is CSAPNLYEQYF.

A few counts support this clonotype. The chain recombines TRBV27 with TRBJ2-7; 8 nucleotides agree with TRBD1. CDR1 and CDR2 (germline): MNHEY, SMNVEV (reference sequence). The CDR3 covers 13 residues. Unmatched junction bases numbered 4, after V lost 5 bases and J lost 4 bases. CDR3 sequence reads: CASSRTGRYEQYF. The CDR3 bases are TGTGCCAGCAGTCGGACAGGGCGGTACGAGCAGTACTTC.

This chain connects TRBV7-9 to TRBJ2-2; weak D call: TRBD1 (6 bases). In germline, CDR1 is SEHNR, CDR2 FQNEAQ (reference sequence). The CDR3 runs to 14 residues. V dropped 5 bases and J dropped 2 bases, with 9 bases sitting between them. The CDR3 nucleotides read TGTGCCAGCAGCCGGACAGTTAACACCGGGGAGCTGTTTTTT. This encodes CASSRTVNTGELFF.

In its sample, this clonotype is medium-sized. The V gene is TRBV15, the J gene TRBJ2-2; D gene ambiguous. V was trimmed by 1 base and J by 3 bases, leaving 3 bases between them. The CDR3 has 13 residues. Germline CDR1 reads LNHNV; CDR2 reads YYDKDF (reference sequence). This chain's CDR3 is CATSRGYTGELFF. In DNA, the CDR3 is TGTGCCACCAGCAGAGGGTACACCGGGGAGCTGTTTTTT.

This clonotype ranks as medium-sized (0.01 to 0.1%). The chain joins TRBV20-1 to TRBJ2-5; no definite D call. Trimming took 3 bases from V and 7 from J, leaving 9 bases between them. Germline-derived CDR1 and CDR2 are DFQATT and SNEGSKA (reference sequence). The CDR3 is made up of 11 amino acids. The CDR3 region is CSASMEPTQYF. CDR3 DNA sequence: TGCAGTGCTAGTATGGAGCCGACCCAGTACTTC.

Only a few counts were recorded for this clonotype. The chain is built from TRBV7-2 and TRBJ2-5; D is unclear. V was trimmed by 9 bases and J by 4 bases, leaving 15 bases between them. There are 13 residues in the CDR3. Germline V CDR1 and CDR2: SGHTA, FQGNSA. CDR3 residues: CASNTPGTETQYF. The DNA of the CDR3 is TGTGCCAGTAACACCCCTGGTACAGAGACCCAGTACTTC.

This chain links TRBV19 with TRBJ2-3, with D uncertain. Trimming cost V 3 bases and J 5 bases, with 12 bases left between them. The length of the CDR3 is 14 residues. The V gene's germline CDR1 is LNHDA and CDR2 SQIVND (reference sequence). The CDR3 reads CASSIARGLDTQYF. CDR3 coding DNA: TGTGCCAGTAGTATCGCTAGAGGCTTAGATACGCAGTATTTT. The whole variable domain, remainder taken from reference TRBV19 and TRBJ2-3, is DGGITQSPKYLFRKEGQNVTLSCEQNLNHDAMYWYRQDPGQGLRLIYYSQIVNDFQKGDIAEGYSVSREKKESFPLTVTSAQKNPTAFYLCASSIARGLDTQYFGPGTRLTVL.

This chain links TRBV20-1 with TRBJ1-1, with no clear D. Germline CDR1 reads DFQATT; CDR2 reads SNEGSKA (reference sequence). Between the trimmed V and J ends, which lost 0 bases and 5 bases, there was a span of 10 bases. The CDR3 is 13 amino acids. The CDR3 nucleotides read TGCAGTGCTAGAGATGTCGTTTCGACTGAAGCTTTCTTT. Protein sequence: CSARDVVSTEAFF.

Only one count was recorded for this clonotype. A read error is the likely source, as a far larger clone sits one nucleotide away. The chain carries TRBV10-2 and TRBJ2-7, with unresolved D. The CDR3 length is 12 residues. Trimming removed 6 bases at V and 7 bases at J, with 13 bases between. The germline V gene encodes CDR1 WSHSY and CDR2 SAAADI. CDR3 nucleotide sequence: TGCGCCAGCAGATCAGACGGCAATGAGCAGTACTTC. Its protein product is CASRSDGNEQYF.

The CDR3 sequence is CASSYAREAQHF. The CDR3 bases are TGTGCCAGCAGCTACGCTAGGGAGGCCCAGCATTTT. This chain connects TRBV5-8 to TRBJ1-5; D is uncertain. CDR3 length: 12 amino acids. Germline assignment: CDR1 SGHTS and CDR2 YDEGEE. The V end lost 3 bases, the J end lost 11 bases, and 12 bases lay between the germline ends.

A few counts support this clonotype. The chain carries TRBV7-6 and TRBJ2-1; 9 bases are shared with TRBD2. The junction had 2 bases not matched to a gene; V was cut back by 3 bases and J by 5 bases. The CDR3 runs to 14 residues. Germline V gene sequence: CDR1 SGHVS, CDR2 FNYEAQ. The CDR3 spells CASSFSGGNNEQFF. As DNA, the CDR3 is TGTGCCAGCAGCTTCAGCGGGGGGAACAATGAGCAGTTCTTC.

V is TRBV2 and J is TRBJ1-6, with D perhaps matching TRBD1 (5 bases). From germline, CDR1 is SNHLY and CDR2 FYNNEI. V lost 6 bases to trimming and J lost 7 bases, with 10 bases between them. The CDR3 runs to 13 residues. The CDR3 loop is CASSVRGNSPLHF. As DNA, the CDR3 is TGTGCCAGCAGCGTTCGGGGGAATTCACCCCTCCACTTT.

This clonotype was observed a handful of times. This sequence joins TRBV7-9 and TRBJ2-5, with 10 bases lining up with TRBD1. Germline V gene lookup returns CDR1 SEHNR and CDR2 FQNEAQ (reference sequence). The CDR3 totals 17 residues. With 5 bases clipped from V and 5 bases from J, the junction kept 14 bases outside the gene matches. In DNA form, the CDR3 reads TGTGCCAGCAGCCGGGCTTGGGACAGGGGTAGAGGGGAGACCCAGTACTTC. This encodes CASSRAWDRGRGETQYF. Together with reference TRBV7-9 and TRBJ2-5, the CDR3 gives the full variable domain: DTGVSQNPRHKITKRGQNVTFRCDPISEHNRLYWYRQTLGQGPEFLTYFQNEAQLEKSRLLSDRFSAERPKGSFSTLEIQRTEQGDSAMYLCASSRAWDRGRGETQYFGPGTRLLVL.

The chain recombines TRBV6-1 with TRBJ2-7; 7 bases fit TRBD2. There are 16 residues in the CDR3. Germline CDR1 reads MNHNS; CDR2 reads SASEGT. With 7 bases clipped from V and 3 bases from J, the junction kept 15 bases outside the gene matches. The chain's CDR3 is CASTQRTRAYHYEQYF. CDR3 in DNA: TGTGCCAGCACCCAAAGGACTAGGGCTTATCACTACGAGCAGTACTTC.

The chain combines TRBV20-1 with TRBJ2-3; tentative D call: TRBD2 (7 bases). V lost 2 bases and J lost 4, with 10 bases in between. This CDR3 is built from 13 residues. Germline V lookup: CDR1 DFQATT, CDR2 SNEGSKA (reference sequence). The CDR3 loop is CSARRGGADTQYF. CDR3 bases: TGCAGTGCTAGAAGGGGGGGCGCAGATACGCAGTATTTT.

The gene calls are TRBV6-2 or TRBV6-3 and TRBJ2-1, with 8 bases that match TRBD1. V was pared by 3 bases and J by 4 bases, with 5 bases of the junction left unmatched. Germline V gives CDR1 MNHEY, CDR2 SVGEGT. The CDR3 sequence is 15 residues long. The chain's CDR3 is CASSYATGEYNEQFF. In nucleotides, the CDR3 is TGTGCCAGCAGTTATGCGACAGGGGAATACAATGAGCAGTTCTTC.

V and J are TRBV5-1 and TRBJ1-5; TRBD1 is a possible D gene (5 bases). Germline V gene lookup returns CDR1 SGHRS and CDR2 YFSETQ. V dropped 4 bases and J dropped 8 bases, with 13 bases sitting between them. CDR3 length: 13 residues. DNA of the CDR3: TGCGCCAGCAGCACCCGGGACGGGGAGCCCCAGCATTTT. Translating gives CASSTRDGEPQHF.

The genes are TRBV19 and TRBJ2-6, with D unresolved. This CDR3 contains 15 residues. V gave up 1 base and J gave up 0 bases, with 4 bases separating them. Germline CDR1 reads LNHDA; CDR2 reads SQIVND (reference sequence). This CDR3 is CASSIGGSGANVLTF. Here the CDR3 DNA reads TGTGCCAGTAGTATAGGGGGCTCTGGGGCCAACGTCCTGACTTTC.

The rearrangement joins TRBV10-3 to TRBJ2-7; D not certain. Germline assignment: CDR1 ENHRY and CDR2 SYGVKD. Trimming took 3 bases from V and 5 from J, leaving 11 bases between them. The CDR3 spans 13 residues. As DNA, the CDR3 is TGTGCCATCAGTGACCCGGATTTAAACGAGCAGTACTTC. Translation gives CAISDPDLNEQYF.